The entry below describes one T cell receptor beta chain. Its antigen is not known. CDR1 is KGHSH and CDR2 is LQKENI in the germline V gene. The CDR3 has 17 residues. Unmatched junction bases numbered 4, after V lost 0 bases and J lost 1 base. Input was roughly 2.2 ug genomic DNA, or all available if less. Amplification used 60 V beta primers and 13 J beta primers. Generated by immunoSEQ multiplex PCR, the TCRdb table keeps only in-frame clones and is missing some. Of just over 95,000 clones in the sample, approximately 81% were seen once. This record comes from a study of glioma-infiltrating T cells after dendritic cell vaccination. Background on the study: At biweekly intervals, patients got three intradermal dendritic cell vaccine injections. Study-level points and caveats: Patients with more pretreatment TILs had longer time to progression and survival.

This chain uses TRBV18 with TRBJ2-7; TRBD2 agrees at 12 bases. This TCR derives from a human donor with glioblastoma. The material was blood, obtained before dendritic cell vaccination. The CDR3 nucleotides read TGTGCCAGCTCACCACCTAACGGACTAGCGGGGTCCTACGAGCAGTACTTC. Translating gives CASSPPNGLAGSYEQYF.